This record looks at one T cell receptor beta chain sequence and its context. The data were obtained in a study of tumor and adjacent non-tumor tissue in lung cancer. TCRbeta libraries were built with three rounds of nested PCR, modified from ARM-PCR. TCRdb independently ran MiXCR on the multiplex PCR reads; one entry per CDR3 protein. This sample yields tens of thousands of distinct CDR3 sequences, of which 72% are seen a single time; under 9.5% belongs to the top ten. This sample's RNA came from whole unsorted tissue. The germline gives CDR1 SGHAT, CDR2 FQNNGV. The length of the CDR3 is 12 residues. Trimming cost V 5 bases and J 10 bases, with 15 bases left between them.

This sequence originates from a woman aged 40 to 55 with non-small cell lung cancer. This chain joins TRBV11-2 and TRBJ2-7, with a weak D call TRBD1 (5 bases). Specimen: lung tumor tissue. CDR3 nucleotide sequence: TGTGCCAGCAGCCGTGGGGAACAGGTACAGTACTTC. Amino acids: CASSRGEQVQYF.